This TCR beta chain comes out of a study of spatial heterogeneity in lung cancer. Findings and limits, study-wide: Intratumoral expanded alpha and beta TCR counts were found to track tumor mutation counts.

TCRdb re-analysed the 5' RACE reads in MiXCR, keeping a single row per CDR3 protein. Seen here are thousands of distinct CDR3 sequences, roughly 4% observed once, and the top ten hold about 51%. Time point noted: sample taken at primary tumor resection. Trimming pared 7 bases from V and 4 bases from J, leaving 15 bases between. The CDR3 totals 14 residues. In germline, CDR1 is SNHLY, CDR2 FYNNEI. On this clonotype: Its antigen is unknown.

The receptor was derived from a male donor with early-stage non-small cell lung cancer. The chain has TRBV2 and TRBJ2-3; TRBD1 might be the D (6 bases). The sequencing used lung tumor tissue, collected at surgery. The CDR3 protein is CASTEQGLADTQYF. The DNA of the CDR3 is TGTGCCAGCACCGAACAGGGTTTAGCAGATACGCAGTATTTT.